One sample yielded the 25 T cell receptor beta chains listed below, sequenced in a study of CD8 T cells in Susac syndrome. The RNA input was about 0.5 to 1 ug, and it was reverse transcribed with random hexamers. TCRdb called the immunoSEQ multiplex PCR reads again in MiXCR, with one record for every CDR3 protein. Among 200,000 to 250,000 distinct CDR3 sequences listed, approximately 90% were seen once. The sequenced sample was CD8+ T cells from PBMCs. The source is a human donor with multiple sclerosis.

This clonotype was picked up one time. The V gene is TRBV5-4, the J gene TRBJ1-2; D gene uncertain. Trimming pared 2 bases from V and 6 bases from J, leaving 14 bases between. The length of the CDR3 is 14 residues. Germline V gene sequence: CDR1 SGHNT, CDR2 YYREEE (reference sequence). CDR3 coding DNA: TGTGCCAGCAGCTTCGGCAGCCCAGGCGATGGCTACACCTTC. It encodes CASSFGSPGDGYTF.

The chain carries TRBV28 and TRBJ1-5, with TRBD1 as a possible D gene (5 bases). Germline V gives CDR1 MDHEN, CDR2 SYDVKM. With 6 bases removed from V and 3 bases from J, the gap between germline ends came to 24 bases. This CDR3 contains 18 residues. The CDR3 bases are TGTGCCAGCAGCCCCCTCGACAGCAGCCAGGACATCAATCAGCCCCAGCATTTT. Translation: CASSPLDSSQDINQPQHF.

This chain uses TRBV15 with TRBJ2-5, with D maybe TRBD2 (5 bases). Germline values: CDR1 LNHNV, CDR2 YYDKDF (reference sequence). Trimming took off 6 bases at V and 5 bases at J, with 13 bases between the two ends. The CDR3 runs to 13 residues. The CDR3, as DNA: TGTGCCACCAGGTCGGGAAATCGGGAGACCCAGTACTTC. Protein: CATRSGNRETQYF. The full variable domain, rest sourced from reference TRBV15 and TRBJ2-5, is DAMVIQNPRYQVTQFGKPVTLSCSQTLNHNVMYWYQQKSSQAPKLLFHYYDKDFNNEADTPDNFQSRRPNTSFCFLDIRSPGLGDTAMYLCATRSGNRETQYFGPGTRLLVL.

The chain joins TRBV20-1 to TRBJ1-1, with a weak D call TRBD1 (6 bases). V was cut by 7 bases and J by 3 bases, with 18 bases left in between. The CDR3 is 14 residues long. Germline V CDR1 and CDR2: DFQATT, SNEGSKA (reference sequence). The CDR3 loop is CSVSETGWDTEAFF. CDR3 coding DNA: TGCAGTGTTTCCGAGACAGGCTGGGACACTGAAGCTTTCTTT.

This chain joins TRBV30 and TRBJ2-2; D is unresolved. The CDR3 covers 12 residues. V was cut by 5 bases and J by 7 bases, with 11 bases left in between. Germline V lookup: CDR1 GTSNPN, CDR2 SVGIG (reference sequence). The CDR3 nucleotides are TGTGCCTGGGAAGAGCTTGGCGGGGAGCTGTTTTTT. This codes for CAWEELGGELFF.

This chain links TRBV20-1 with TRBJ2-2; TRBD1 is a possible D gene (6 bases). The CDR3 has 15 residues. The germline gives CDR1 DFQATT, CDR2 SNEGSKA (reference sequence). Deletions cut 5 bases from V and 1 base from J, with 14 bases between. The CDR3 nucleotides are TGCAGTGCTCACCCAGAGACAGGGAACACCGGGGAGCTGTTTTTT. This encodes CSAHPETGNTGELFF.

This rearrangement joins TRBV21-1 to TRBJ2-7; the table assigns TRBD1, which was not confirmed against the DNA. TRBV21-1 is recorded as a pseudogene. The CDR3 loop spans 16 amino acids. The CDR3 bases are TGTGCCAGCAGCTTGAACCCCGGGTACAACTCCTACGAGCAGTACTTC. Protein product: CASSLNPGYNSYEQYF.

As regards this clonotype: An end of the junction does not agree with germline; a read error may underlie this. This chain connects TRBV5-4 to TRBJ2-2; TRBD2 is a possible D gene (5 bases). Germline V gene sequence: CDR1 SGHNT, CDR2 YYREEE (reference sequence). The CDR3 loop spans 15 amino acids. In nucleotides, the CDR3 is TGTGCCAGCAGCTTGGAAGCCGCGGGTCCCGGAGAGCTGTTTTTT. This gives the protein CASSLEAAGPGELFF.

V gene TRBV29-1 combines with J gene TRBJ1-2; D gene ambiguous. V lost 5 bases to trimming and J lost 8 bases, with 15 bases between them. Germline V gene lookup returns CDR1 SQVTM and CDR2 ANQGSEA. The CDR3 extends over 12 amino acids. Written as DNA, the CDR3 is TGCAGCGTTCCGGGGATCCCTGAGGGCTACACCTTC. Translation: CSVPGIPEGYTF.

The chain combines TRBV29-1 with TRBJ2-1, with no clear D. The CDR3 sequence is 14 residues long. Looked up from germline, CDR1 is SQVTM and CDR2 is ANQGSEA. Trimming took 7 bases from V and 1 from J, leaving 14 bases between them. The CDR3, as DNA: TGCAGCGGTTTAAGGGAAGCGTCCTACAATGAGCAGTTCTTC. Amino acids: CSGLREASYNEQFF.

J is TRBJ2-1 and V is TRBV2, with D perhaps matching TRBD1 (5 bases). The germline V gene has CDR1 SNHLY and CDR2 FYNNEI. The V end was cut by 9 bases, the J end by 6 bases, with 15 bases between. This CDR3 is 13 amino acids long. CDR3 nucleotide sequence: TGTGCCAGAAGACAGCCAACGTCCAATGAGCAGTTCTTC. This codes for CARRQPTSNEQFF.

V is TRBV12-3 or TRBV12-4 and J is TRBJ2-3; no firm D call. V lost 6 bases, J lost 2 bases, and 18 bases lay in between. There are 16 residues in the CDR3. This chain's CDR3 is CASSSAAAPTTDTQYF. CDR3 sequence (DNA): TGTGCCAGCAGCAGCGCCGCAGCGCCCACCACAGATACGCAGTATTTT.

V gene TRBV7-6 combines with J gene TRBJ2-2; TRBD2 might be the D (6 bases). The length of the CDR3 is 16 residues. Trimming removed 5 bases from V and 0 bases from J, with 13 bases in between. The germline V gene encodes CDR1 SGHVS and CDR2 FNYEAQ. The CDR3 loop reads CASSIRLGSNTGELFF. The CDR3 DNA sequence: TGTGCCAGCAGCATACGACTAGGGTCGAACACCGGGGAGCTGTTTTTT.

The chain recombines TRBV29-1 with TRBJ2-2; TRBD2 matches at 7 bases. CDR1 is SQVTM, CDR2 ANQGSEA, per germline. The CDR3 has 16 residues. After removal of 6 bases from V and 5 bases from J, the junction contained 15 bases not matched to a gene. The CDR3 spells CSVWVREGRVTGELFF. The CDR3 DNA is TGCAGCGTGTGGGTTAGGGAGGGTCGAGTAACCGGGGAGCTGTTTTTT.

V usage is TRBV24-1 and J usage is TRBJ1-2; the D is unclear. Trimming cost V 6 bases and J 3 bases, with 13 bases left between them. Germline lookup yields CDR1 KGHDR and CDR2 SFDVKD. The CDR3 length is 14 residues. CDR3 DNA: TGTGCCACCAGTCCCCGTGGGCTCGACTATGGCTACACCTTC. Protein: CATSPRGLDYGYTF.

CDR3 sequence: CASSPPGQGYEETQYF. DNA for the CDR3: TGTGCCAGCAGCCCCCCGGGACAGGGGTATGAAGAGACCCAGTACTTC. The chain recombines TRBV6-2 or TRBV6-3 with TRBJ2-5; 10 bases fit TRBD1. Germline V gene data show CDR1 as MNHEY and CDR2 as SVGEGT. This CDR3 is 16 amino acids long. After removal of 6 bases from V and 3 bases from J, the junction contained 10 bases not matched to a gene.

The V call is TRBV12-3 or TRBV12-4, the J call TRBJ2-1, with D perhaps being TRBD1 or TRBD2 (7 bases each). V lost 6 bases and J 3 bases, leaving 21 bases between the germline ends. The CDR3 covers 17 residues. CDR3 amino acids: CASRSSAGGARYNEQFF. The CDR3 coding sequence is TGTGCCAGCAGGTCCAGTGCAGGGGGGGCCCGCTACAATGAGCAGTTCTTC.

This chain joins TRBV29-1 and TRBJ2-1; TRBD2 agrees at 8 bases. V was clipped by 0 bases and J by 3 bases; unmatched bases: 4. This CDR3 spans 15 amino acids. Germline V gene sequence: CDR1 SQVTM, CDR2 ANQGSEA. The CDR3 sequence is CSVEDIAGFYNEQFF. DNA for the CDR3: TGCAGCGTTGAAGACATAGCGGGGTTCTACAATGAGCAGTTCTTC.

V usage is TRBV5-1 and J usage is TRBJ2-7, with 7 bases aligning to TRBD1. The CDR3 has 12 residues. Germline values: CDR1 SGHRS, CDR2 YFSETQ. After removal of 3 bases from V and 6 bases from J, the junction contained 3 bases not matched to a gene. CDR3 DNA sequence: TGCGCCAGCAGCTCTACAGGGGTCGAGCAGTACTTC. It codes for CASSSTGVEQYF. Full variable domain (missing parts from reference TRBV5-1 and TRBJ2-7): KAGVTQTPRYLIKTRGQQVTLSCSPISGHRSVSWYQQTPGQGLQFLFEYFSETQRNKGNFPGRFSGRQFSNSRSEMNVSTLELGDSALYLCASSSTGVEQYFGPGTRLTVT.

The chain carries TRBV6-6 and TRBJ2-7; 12 nucleotides align to TRBD1. Germline CDR1 is MNHNY and CDR2 is SVGAGI (reference sequence). The CDR3 sequence is 14 residues long. The junction had 2 bases not matched to a gene; V was cut back by 2 bases and J by 6 bases. CDR3 sequence (DNA): TGTGCCAGCAGTTACCCGGGACAGGGGGCCGAGCAGTACTTC. Amino acids: CASSYPGQGAEQYF.

The chain couples TRBV6-1 to TRBJ2-1; 9 positions match TRBD2. Germline V CDR1 and CDR2: MNHNS, SASEGT. Trimming at V came to 6 bases and at J to 3 bases, leaving 12 bases not matched to a gene. This CDR3 is built from 17 residues. CDR3 sequence (DNA): TGTGCCAGCAGCTCAAAAGAAAGCGGGGGGTTCTACAATGAGCAGTTCTTC. The encoded protein is CASSSKESGGFYNEQFF.

Written as DNA, the CDR3 is TGCGCCAGCAGCCAGGTACTTAGCCGCAATGAGCAGTTCTTC. This encodes CASSQVLSRNEQFF. The rearrangement uses TRBV4-3 and TRBJ2-1, with D uncertain. CDR3 length: 14 amino acids. Germline CDR1 and CDR2: LGHNA and YSLEER. With 3 bases removed from V and 6 bases from J, the gap between germline ends came to 12 bases.

V is TRBV27 and J is TRBJ2-1, with D uncertain. The CDR3 loop spans 13 amino acids. Germline V CDR1 and CDR2: MNHEY, SMNVEV (reference sequence). The V and J ends lost 2 bases and 4 bases respectively, with 6 bases between them. CDR3 amino acids: CASSLKVYNEQFF. CDR3 coding DNA: TGTGCCAGCAGTTTAAAGGTTTACAATGAGCAGTTCTTC.

This clonotype is a singleton in its sample. The gene calls are TRBV11-2 and TRBJ2-7; 9 nucleotides align to TRBD2. Germline trimming cut 8 bases from V and 4 bases from J; bases unmatched to any gene: 6. CDR3 length: 13 residues. Per germline, CDR1 SGHAT and CDR2 FQNNGV. The CDR3 DNA follows: TGTGCCAGCGGCGGACTAGCGAGTTACGAGCAGTACTTC. The encoded protein is CASGGLASYEQYF.

The rearrangement links TRBV28 to TRBJ2-2; D gene unclear. The length of the CDR3 is 14 residues. CDR1 and CDR2 (germline): MDHEN, SYDVKM. V was cut by 3 bases and J by 0 bases, with 5 bases left in between. CDR3 in DNA: TGTGCCAGCAGTTTTAGTCCGAACACCGGGGAGCTGTTTTTT. Translation: CASSFSPNTGELFF.